This T cell receptor beta chain derives from a study of vaccination and CD4 T cells after COVID-19. This clonotype was observed a few times. Its antigen is currently unknown. Treatment here: approximately 11-day PBMC culture with coronavirus spike peptide pools or control peptides (ViraFEST assay). Losses at the gene ends were 7 bases for V and 5 bases for J; bases not matched to a gene: 13. Germline V gene data show CDR1 as SNHLY and CDR2 as FYNNEI. The length of the CDR3 is 16 residues. The Oncomine TCR Beta short-read assay was what sequenced the DNA obtained from cultured CD4+ T cells. From the PCR reads, TCRdb called clonotypes with MiXCR, one entry per CDR3 protein. The sample lists roughly 14,000 distinct CDR3 sequences, about a third occurring once.

The rearrangement links TRBV2 to TRBJ1-2, with TRBD1 matching 10 bases. The sequence derives from a human donor with COVID-19. The material sequenced was cultured CD4+ T cells from blood. CDR3: CASTPLGTGDWYGYTF. For the CDR3, the DNA is TGTGCCAGCACTCCCCTTGGGACAGGGGATTGGTATGGCTACACCTTC.